This T cell receptor beta chain was found in a study of blood T cells in healthy people across ages (dated by TCRdb to the mid-2010s). About the investigation overall: In model experiments, template switching captured about one uniquely barcoded TCR beta cDNA molecule for every two T cells. Using deep sequencing normalized with unique cDNA molecular identifiers, the study measured how TCR beta repertoire diversity changes with age. To avoid experimental bias, donors of different ages were randomly spread across the sequencing lanes. The donors were divided into four age groups: young (average about 16 years), middle-aged (about 39), aged (approximately 59) and long-lived (roughly 82). Two additional independent replicas of 1 million unique cDNA reads from the same blood draw were analyzed for two donors (one aged 18 to 30 and one aged 80 or older).

Reading from cysteine to phenylalanine, the CDR3 counts 15 amino acids. The retained sequence is limited to the CDR3, 45 bases, with the frame set at the first base. CDR1 is given as SGHTA and CDR2 as FQGNSA, both from the germline V gene. General findings and caveats noted by the study authors: Conclusive comparison of naive and antigen-experienced compartments was prevented by the profiling of bulk unsorted PBMCs. Because the CMV infection status of the donors was unknown, age-related changes in expanded clonotypes may potentially have been confounded. Compared with the aged group, the long-lived group had more naive CD4+ T cells, fewer expanded clones and increased TCR diversity, a pattern suggesting age selection. As age increased, observed TCR beta diversity per million T cells dropped in a roughly linear way, and a significant reduction was already evident by age around 41. Estimates of total diversity from one million sequenced T cells were regarded as lower bounds and underestimates. There was a strong correlation between observed TCR beta diversity and the percentage of naive T cells measured by flow cytometry.

Receptors were amplified or captured by 5' RACE. TCRdb names Illumina HiSeq 2500 as the instrument used. A second PCR of roughly 7 to 11 cycles was performed with a sample-barcoded 5' primer and a J-beta primer mix. A template-switch 5' adaptor carrying 12 random nucleotides introduced a unique molecular identifier onto each TCR beta cDNA molecule. Each sample yielded at least 3 million CDR3-containing paired-end reads. The Mint cDNA synthesis kit, primed by a TRBC-specific oligonucleotide, was used to synthesize first-strand cDNA from all RNA. After uracil-DNA glycosylase treatment, a first 18-cycle PCR used universal primers M1SS and BC2_uni_R on all cDNA. The study's own analysis went as follows. For normalization, 1 million high-quality reads were randomly selected from each sample, with every read carrying a distinct molecular identifier. Reads sharing molecular identifiers were discarded rather than binned into consensus sequences. MiTCR, set to a Q25 quality threshold and the strictest error-elimination algorithm, was used for CDR3 identification, clonotype clustering and error correction. Lower-bound total TCR beta diversity was estimated with a nonparametric unseen species model using Euler transformation. TCRdb trimmed public reads at Q25 via fastp, called clones via MiXCR and kept in-frame beta chains. Entries are consolidated by CDR3 protein sequence, retaining the most common genes and DNA. None of the V and J calls come from the authors' own analysis; TCRdb made them. This sample holds around 1,500,000 distinct CDR3 sequences; 42% were observed only once. The ten largest account for roughly 7.9% of the sample.

This clonotype appeared a single time. What this receptor recognizes is not known. Its ends do not fully match the called genes, so a read error is possible. The roughly 39 donors, aged roughly 6 to 100 years, were systemically healthy Caucasian individuals from Russia. Ten milliliters of peripheral blood were drawn from each donor into EDTA-treated Vacutainer tubes. Ficoll-Paque density-gradient centrifugation was used to isolate PBMCs, with at least 6.5 million per sample. Total RNA, at least 6 micrograms per sample, was extracted from PBMCs with Trizol reagent. For every donor, flow cytometry on a PBMC aliquot measured the percentage of naive CD45RAhigh/CD27high T cells.

The rearranged segments are TRBV7-2 and TRBJ2-3; the junction holds 8 bases that match TRBD1. The sample comprised blood. This clonotype originated in a woman younger than 30 in good health. Read as DNA, the sequence is TGTGCCAGCAGACTGGACAGGGTTTCTGCAGATATGCAGTATTTT. Translated, it gives CASRLDRVSADMQYF.